Below are 7 T cell receptor beta chains sequenced from a single sample in a study of T-cell reconstitution after alpha-beta-depleted transplantation in children. Unique molecular identifiers were incorporated into the prepared TCRbeta library. TCRdb processed the PCR reads anew with MiXCR; each CDR3 protein has one entry. The sample lists around 240,000 distinct CDR3 sequences; roughly 8% were seen once. The sequencing used PBMCs, mostly from graft donor cells, collected 180 days after TCRalphabeta/CD19-depleted stem cell transplant. These receptors originate from a male patient younger than 18 who had a stem cell transplant for acute lymphoblastic leukemia, so the T cells may come from the graft donor.

This clonotype has a count of ten or more. The chain recombines TRBV9 with TRBJ2-5; D unclear. V lost 3 bases and J lost 1, with 13 bases in between. The CDR3 loop spans 15 amino acids. Germline V gives CDR1 SGDLS, CDR2 YYNGEE. The CDR3 is CASSGGVGAQETQYF. The CDR3 DNA reads TGTGCCAGCAGCGGCGGCGTAGGAGCCCAAGAGACCCAGTACTTC.

This clonotype was observed at least ten times. J is TRBJ2-7 and V is TRBV29-1; D may be TRBD2 (6 bases). Trimming took 4 bases from V and 2 from J, leaving 18 bases between them. The CDR3 is 15 residues long. Germline V gene lookup returns CDR1 SQVTM and CDR2 ANQGSEA. CDR3 residues: CSVGRGTPKTYEQYF. CDR3 coding DNA: TGCAGCGTTGGTCGCGGGACTCCCAAGACCTACGAGCAGTACTTC.

This clonotype was picked up many times. This chain joins TRBV20-1 and TRBJ2-5; TRBD1 might be the D (6 bases). Germline V gene data show CDR1 as DFQATT and CDR2 as SNEGSKA (reference sequence). The CDR3 is 15 amino acids. The germline V and J ends were trimmed by 0 bases and 5 bases, with 16 bases remaining between them. This chain's CDR3 is CSARDWAGDGETQYF. DNA for the CDR3: TGCAGTGCTAGAGATTGGGCAGGGGATGGGGAGACCCAGTACTTC.

This clonotype was counted at least ten times. The genes are TRBV5-1 and TRBJ2-7, with D tentatively TRBD1 (5 bases). V was pared by 4 bases and J by 5 bases, with 16 bases between. The CDR3 has 14 amino acids. Germline loops: CDR1 SGHRS, CDR2 YFSETQ. Written as DNA, the CDR3 is TGCGCCAGCAGCCCGGGCGACAGAACAAACGAGCAGTACTTC. Encoded protein: CASSPGDRTNEQYF.

This clonotype came up many times. The chain is built from TRBV5-1 and TRBJ2-5; no firm D call. The CDR3 runs to 15 residues. In germline, CDR1 is SGHRS, CDR2 YFSETQ. V lost 1 base and J 1 base, leaving 11 bases between the germline ends. The chain's CDR3 is CASSLPGDRQETQYF. The CDR3 DNA reads as TGCGCCAGCAGCTTGCCCGGTGACCGCCAAGAGACCCAGTACTTC.

The sample holds many counts of this clonotype. The chain is built from TRBV14 and TRBJ2-1, with TRBD2 matching 11 bases. The CDR3 runs to 15 residues. Germline V gene lookup returns CDR1 SGHDN and CDR2 FVKESK. J lost 9 bases, V lost 1 base, and 5 bases had no gene match. The CDR3 is CASSQGLAGGGEQFF. The DNA of the CDR3 is TGTGCCAGCAGCCAAGGTCTAGCGGGAGGAGGTGAGCAGTTCTTC.

The chain is built from TRBV5-4 and TRBJ1-3, with a tentative D call TRBD1 (5 bases). V lost 1 base and J 0 bases, leaving 14 bases between the germline ends. This CDR3 spans 17 amino acids. The germline V gene has CDR1 SGHNT and CDR2 YYREEE (reference sequence). The CDR3, as DNA: TGTGCCAGCAGCTTGTTGGGGGAAAGGCCCTCTGGAAACACCATATATTTT. It yields the protein CASSLLGERPSGNTIYF.